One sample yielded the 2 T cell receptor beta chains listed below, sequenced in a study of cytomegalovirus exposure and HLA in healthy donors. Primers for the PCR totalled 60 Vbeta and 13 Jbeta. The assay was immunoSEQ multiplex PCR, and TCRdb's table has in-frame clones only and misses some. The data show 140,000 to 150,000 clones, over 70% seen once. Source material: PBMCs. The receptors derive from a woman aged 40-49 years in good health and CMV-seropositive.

CDR3 sequence (DNA): TGTGCCAGCAGCCCCCGAACCAGGGCGGCGGTTCGGCTGTTTTTT. Translation: CASSPRTRAAVRLFF. The chain has TRBV11-2 and TRBJ2-2; the D gene is possibly TRBD1 (5 bases). V was clipped by 5 bases and J by 13 bases, with 23 bases between them. The CDR3 extends over 15 amino acids. CDR1 is SGHAT and CDR2 is FQNNGV in the germline V gene.

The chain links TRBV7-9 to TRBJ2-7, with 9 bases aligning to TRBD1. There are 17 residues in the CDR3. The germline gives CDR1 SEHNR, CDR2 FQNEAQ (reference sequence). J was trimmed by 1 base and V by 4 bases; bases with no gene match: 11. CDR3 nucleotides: TGTGCCAGCAGCTCAGCGGGACAGGGCATGTTTTCCTACGAGCAGTACTTC. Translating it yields CASSSAGQGMFSYEQYF.